This record covers a single TCR beta chain. One base away lies a much larger clone, so this may be a sequencing read error. The entry originates in a study of human T cells and chemical hapten exposure. The time point: patch test 2, 6 weeks after DPC sensitization. Treatment described: therapeutic diphenylcyclopropenone sensitization with weekly scalp DPC. The germline V gene has CDR1 SGHVS and CDR2 FNYEAQ. Trimming left V 1 base short and J 10 bases short, with 17 bases between. The CDR3 sequence is 15 residues long. MiXCR, applied by TCRdb to the RACE reads, yields one record per CDR3 protein. The sample holds roughly 120,000 distinct CDR3 sequences, more than 7% seen once.

This specimen consisted of whole blood, obtained in connection with sensitization to the hapten diphenylcyclopropenone (DPC). The clonotype comes from a woman aged 35 to 49 with alopecia areata. Some clones in this sample may be carry-over from other donors' samples. The chain uses TRBV7-6 and TRBJ2-1; D may match TRBD1 or TRBD2 (5 bases each). The CDR3 sequence: CASSLGGQGGEEQFF. In DNA, the CDR3 is TGTGCCAGCAGCTTAGGCGGGCAGGGCGGAGAGGAGCAGTTCTTC. Variable domain in full (rest from reference TRBV7-6 and TRBJ2-1): GAGVSQSPRYKVTKRGQDVALRCDPISGHVSLYWYRQALGQGPEFLTYFNYEAQQDKSGLPNDRFSAERPEGSISTLTIQRTEQRDSAMYRCASSLGGQGGEEQFFGPGTRLTVL.